Presented here are 8 T cell receptor beta chains from one specimen sequenced in a study of T cell clonality in common variable immunodeficiency. Data came from immunoSEQ multiplex PCR; TCRdb stores just in-frame clones and leaves some out. The repertoire has about 35,000 clones, none seen only once; the ten largest take roughly 8.9%. The sample was peripheral blood mononuclear cells. The receptors shown here come from a person aged 18-70 years in good health.

Turning to this clone: The CDR3 is cut off 3 residues early in the read; its end comes from the germline J gene. The chain links TRBV7-8 to TRBJ2-2; D may be TRBD1 (7 bases). Germline CDR1 and CDR2: SGHVS and FQNEAQ. V gave up 7 bases and J gave up 4 bases, with 13 bases separating them. The CDR3 has 14 residues. CDR3 bases read: TGTGCCAGCAACCAGGGGGAGGTCACCGGGGAG. It encodes CASNQGEVTGE. The entire CDR3 is CASNQGEVTGELFF.

This clone was counted many times. Compared with germline, one end of the junction differs, possibly owing to a read error. From the germline J gene comes the end of the CDR3, since the read stops 3 residues before it. The chain joins TRBV20-1 to TRBJ2-3; TRBD2 might be the D (5 bases). There are 16 residues in the CDR3. CDR1 is DFQATT and CDR2 is SNEGSKA in the germline V gene (reference sequence). The CDR3 sequence is CSARDFRGSVPDAQYF. The CDR3 DNA, read in part, is TGCAGTGCTAGAGATTTTAGAGGGTCCGTCCCAGATGCG.

This clone was detected many times. The read ends 3 residues shy of where the CDR3 ends; the end is completed using the germline J gene. V usage is TRBV20-1 and J usage is TRBJ2-2, with TRBD1 identical over 8 bases. Germline lookup yields CDR1 DFQATT and CDR2 SNEGSKA (reference sequence). The CDR3 contains 15 residues. V lost 2 bases, J lost 5 bases, and 7 bases stayed unmatched. The CDR3 sequence is CSARQTGGATGELFF. CDR3 DNA, as far as it was read: TGCAGTGCTAGACAAACAGGGGGAGCTACCGGGGAG.

There are many counts of this clone. The sequenced fragment ends 3 residues before the CDR3 boundary, so the rest is inferred from the germline J gene. The chain joins TRBV20-1 to TRBJ1-2, with 9 bases identical to TRBD1. Germline V CDR1 and CDR2: DFQATT, SNEGSKA (reference sequence). The CDR3 spans 15 residues. V lost 3 bases and J lost 2; bases outside the gene matches: 7. Incomplete CDR3 DNA: TGCAGTGCTAGGACAGGGGGAGCCCTGAACTATGGC. Residues: CSARTGGALNYG. The entire CDR3 protein is CSARTGGALNYGYTF.

This clone came up many times. The missing CDR3 end, 3 residues past where the read stops, is filled in from the germline J gene. The chain links TRBV2 to TRBJ2-7, with TRBD2 matching 7 bases. The CDR3 has 15 amino acids. After removal of 6 bases from V and 6 bases from J, the junction contained 14 bases not matched to a gene. Per germline, CDR1 SNHLY and CDR2 FYNNEI. The CDR3 sequence is CASSHERGPHREQYF. The DNA read from the CDR3 is TGTGCCAGCAGCCATGAGCGGGGACCCCACCGCGAG.

This clone was recorded many times. Coverage ceases 3 residues before the CDR3 finishes, and the germline J gene fills in the end. The rearrangement joins TRBV20-1 to TRBJ2-7; 7 bases are a match to TRBD2. The CDR3 extends over 13 amino acids. With V trimmed by 1 base and J by 5 bases, 5 bases remained unmatched. CDR1 and CDR2 from the germline V gene are DFQATT and SNEGSKA (reference sequence). CDR3 sequence reads: CSARGAGVHEQYF. The part of the CDR3 DNA that was read is TGCAGTGCTAGAGGGGCGGGAGTCCACGAG.

This clone was observed at least ten times. From the germline J gene comes the end of the CDR3, since the read stops 3 residues before it. The gene calls are TRBV2 and TRBJ1-5; D might be TRBD1 (6 bases). This CDR3 has 15 residues. The germline V gene has CDR1 SNHLY and CDR2 FYNNEI. Deletions cut 4 bases from V and 3 bases from J, with 13 bases between. CDR3 DNA, as far as it was read: TGTGCCAGCAGTGCAACAGGGTCCCCCAATCAGCCC. It encodes CASSATGSPNQP. The complete CDR3 protein is CASSATGSPNQPQHF.

This clone showed up many times. The read ends 3 residues shy of where the CDR3 ends; the end is completed using the germline J gene. The chain is built from TRBV2 and TRBJ2-3; D is possibly TRBD2 (5 bases). The CDR3 extends over 14 amino acids. Looked up from germline, CDR1 is SNHLY and CDR2 is FYNNEI. Trimming removed 7 bases from V and 2 bases from J, with 13 bases in between. This CDR3 reads CASTSRGSTDTQYF. Incomplete CDR3 DNA: TGTGCCAGCACCTCCCGGGGTTCCACAGATACG.